This section outlines one T cell receptor beta chain sequence together with its context. The antigen is unknown. The CDR3 is 12 residues long. CDR1 and CDR2 from the germline V gene are SGHDN and FVKESK. Trimming cost V 2 bases and J 7 bases, with 6 bases left between them. This sample is part of a study of T cell responses to AZD1222 COVID-19 vaccine. Study conclusions and caveats: There were mostly white British donors and more females than males, and clonal diversity was possibly underestimated. Vaccine-associated CD4 TCRs spanned spike, dominant at 160-218 and 743-854. Increases in Spike-specific TCR breadth and depth were seen after two AZD1222 doses.

Clones were read by immunoSEQ multiplex PCR, and TCRdb kept only the in-frame ones, dropping some. The sample has approximately 80,000 clones, over 75% seen once. The chain has TRBV14 and TRBJ2-1; D unresolved. The sequencing here drew on peripheral blood, taken on day 0 of MenACWY control vaccination. This clonotype originated in an adult in good health. CDR3 DNA sequence: TGTGCCAGCAGCCAACAACTTAATGAGCAGTTCTTC. This encodes CASSQQLNEQFF. The full variable domain, with the rest looked up from reference TRBV14 and TRBJ2-1, is EAGVTQFPSHSVIEKGQTVTLRCDPISGHDNLYWYRRVMGKEIKFLLHFVKESKQDESGMPNNRFLAERTGGTYSTLKVQPAELEDSGVYFCASSQQLNEQFFGPGTRLTVL.